These 18 T cell receptor beta chains share one sample of origin, sequenced in a study of PD-1 blockade in mismatch repair-deficient tumors listed by TCRdb under 2017. The library was generated by the immunoSEQ multiplex PCR assay. TCRdb obtained this table from immuneACCESS and retained in-frame rearrangements with V and J assigned. These tables miss some clones; where compared with another copy, unresolved V genes account for less than half of the shortfall, and the remainder is unexplained. The sample profile shows more than 30,000 clones; about 85% of them were found once. The ten largest clones add up to around 3.9% of the sample. The sample consisted of peripheral blood, taken about 80 weeks after starting pembrolizumab. The source is an adult with mismatch repair-deficient cancer.

This clone has only one observation. The rearrangement joins TRBV9 to TRBJ2-3; D not certain. Trimming cost V 4 bases and J 1 base, with 13 bases left between them. Germline V gives CDR1 SGDLS, CDR2 YYNGEE. The CDR3 is 15 amino acids. For the CDR3, the DNA is TGTGCCAGCAGCACCATAGACTCGGGCACAGATACGCAGTATTTT. Residues: CASSTIDSGTDTQYF.

Here the CDR3 reads CASSLNGMRGTEAFF. CDR3 bases: TGTGCCAGCAGTTTAAATGGTATGCGTGGGACTGAAGCTTTCTTT. The chain employs TRBV27 and TRBJ1-1; no clear D. CDR1 is MNHEY, CDR2 SMNVEV, per germline (reference sequence). The CDR3 is 15 amino acids. Between the trimmed V and J ends, which lost 2 bases and 5 bases, there was a span of 15 bases.

This clone appeared once. This chain uses TRBV30 with TRBJ1-1, with D unresolved. The length of the CDR3 is 12 residues. Deletions cut 1 base from V and 5 bases from J, with 8 bases between. The germline gives CDR1 GTSNPN, CDR2 SVGIG (reference sequence). CDR3 nucleotide sequence: TGTGCCTGGAGTGACCGGTCTACTGAAGCTTTCTTT. Protein product: CAWSDRSTEAFF.

The rearrangement links TRBV30 to TRBJ2-1, with 10 bases identical to TRBD1. In germline, CDR1 is GTSNPN, CDR2 SVGIG (reference sequence). V lost 2 bases and J lost 6; bases outside the gene matches: 1. This CDR3 has 13 amino acids. CDR3 DNA sequence: TGTGCCTGGAGTAGGACAGGGGGCAATGAGCAGTTCTTC. It codes for CAWSRTGGNEQFF.

The chain employs TRBV5-6 and TRBJ2-7; D gene ambiguous. Trimming pared 0 bases from V and 2 bases from J, leaving 6 bases between. Germline CDR1 and CDR2: SGHDT and YYEEEE. The CDR3 has 13 amino acids. The CDR3 DNA reads TGTGCCAGCAGCTTGGTTGATACCTACGAGCAGTACTTC. Translated, it gives CASSLVDTYEQYF.

The J gene is TRBJ2-3, the V gene TRBV5-4, with D maybe TRBD1 (6 bases). Per germline, CDR1 SGHNT and CDR2 YYREEE (reference sequence). The V end was cut by 5 bases, the J end by 11 bases, with 18 bases between. The CDR3 is 13 residues long. CDR3 in amino acids: CASSGIQGKGQYF. For the CDR3, the DNA is TGTGCCAGCAGTGGGATACAGGGTAAAGGGCAGTATTTT.

The chain joins TRBV7-9 to TRBJ2-2; 7 bases align to TRBD2. The V and J ends lost 8 bases and 4 bases, in that order; junction bases with no gene match: 13. Germline values: CDR1 SEHNR, CDR2 FQNEAQ (reference sequence). The length of the CDR3 is 16 residues. Here the CDR3 DNA reads TGTGCCAGCCGCCCCGGGGGGTTGGGTAGCACCGGGGAGCTGTTTTTT. This gives the protein CASRPGGLGSTGELFF.

This clone was detected a few times. This chain joins TRBV6-5 and TRBJ1-2; D uncertain. Germline V CDR1 and CDR2: MNHEY, SVGAGI. The V end was cut by 2 bases, the J end by 1 base, with 11 bases between. The CDR3 has 15 residues. In DNA form, the CDR3 reads TGTGCCAGCAGTTACAATACGCCATTTAACTATGGCTACACCTTC. It codes for CASSYNTPFNYGYTF.

This clone was seen a single time. The V and J genes are TRBV5-1 and TRBJ2-2; D perhaps matches TRBD2 (5 bases). This CDR3 has 16 amino acids. CDR1 SGHRS and CDR2 YFSETQ come from the germline V gene. The germline V and J ends were trimmed by 0 bases and 0 bases, with 9 bases remaining between them. Here the CDR3 reads CASSLAKEANTGELFF. CDR3 nucleotides: TGCGCCAGCAGCTTGGCCAAGGAGGCGAACACCGGGGAGCTGTTTTTT.

The V and J genes are TRBV12-2 and TRBJ2-3; the DNA was not compared with TRBD2, the D call given in the table. TRBV12-2 is assigned pseudogene status. The CDR3 has 16 residues. The CDR3 region is CASRLGGGSPTDTQYF. The CDR3 DNA sequence: TGTGCAAGTCGCTTAGGCGGCGGGAGTCCCACAGATACGCAGTATTTT.

The chain joins TRBV6-5 to TRBJ2-5; tentatively, D is TRBD1 (6 bases). V was trimmed by 7 bases and J by 4 bases, leaving 10 bases between them. The CDR3 length is 12 residues. CDR1 is MNHEY, CDR2 SVGAGI, per germline. CDR3 sequence (DNA): TGTGCCAGCAAGATGGGGGCAGAGACCCAGTACTTC. Protein: CASKMGAETQYF.

This chain links TRBV7-6 with TRBJ2-7; D is undetermined. Trimming cost V 5 bases and J 2 bases, with 13 bases left between them. Germline V gene lookup returns CDR1 SGHVS and CDR2 FNYEAQ. The CDR3 contains 14 residues. The CDR3 protein is CASSPWGGTYEQYF. CDR3 DNA: TGTGCCAGCAGCCCTTGGGGTGGTACCTACGAGCAGTACTTC.

This clone was counted between two and nine times. The V gene is TRBV19, the J gene TRBJ2-5, with 11 bases that match TRBD2. The germline gives CDR1 LNHDA, CDR2 SQIVND (reference sequence). Trimming at V came to 3 bases and at J to 6 bases, leaving 6 bases not matched to a gene. The CDR3 runs 15 residues. CDR3 nucleotides: TGTGCCAGTAGTATCACTAGCGGGAGTGGCCAGACCCAGTACTTC. Encoded protein: CASSITSGSGQTQYF.

This CDR3 is CASSAYGDTQYF. Written as DNA, the CDR3 is TGTGCCAGCAGCGCTTACGGTGATACGCAGTATTTT. J is TRBJ2-3 and V is TRBV9; D remains unclear. Germline V gene lookup returns CDR1 SGDLS and CDR2 YYNGEE. This CDR3 region has 12 residues. Deletions cut 3 bases from V and 6 bases from J, with 8 bases between. The full variable domain, with the rest looked up from reference TRBV9 and TRBJ2-3, is DSGVTQTPKHLITATGQRVTLRCSPRSGDLSVYWYQQSLDQGLQFLIQYYNGEERAKGNILERFSAQQFPDLHSELNLSSLELGDSALYFCASSAYGDTQYFGPGTRLTVL.

The chain joins TRBV2 to TRBJ1-5; the match to TRBD1 covers 9 bases. The germline V gene encodes CDR1 SNHLY and CDR2 FYNNEI. Trimming took 6 bases from V and 5 from J; bases not matched to a gene: 8. The CDR3 covers 15 residues. CDR3 sequence reads: CASRHPQGADQPQHF. The DNA for the CDR3 is TGTGCCAGCAGACACCCACAGGGGGCGGATCAGCCCCAGCATTTT.

The CDR3 DNA sequence: TGTGCCACCAGCATGGACAATGAGCAGTTCTTC. This translates into CATSMDNEQFF. V and J are TRBV15 and TRBJ2-1, with D unresolved. This CDR3 comprises 11 residues. Germline-derived CDR1 and CDR2 are LNHNV and YYDKDF (reference sequence). V was trimmed by 4 bases and J by 5 bases, leaving 3 bases between them.

V is TRBV15 and J is TRBJ2-6; D might be TRBD2 (5 bases). V gave up 11 bases and J gave up 0 bases, with 23 bases separating them. Germline V gene lookup returns CDR1 LNHNV and CDR2 YYDKDF (reference sequence). The CDR3 spans 18 residues. The CDR3 protein is CASSEGRPRSSGANVLTF. Here the CDR3 DNA reads TGTGCCTCCTCCGAGGGCAGGCCGAGGAGCTCTGGGGCCAACGTCCTGACTTTC.

The chain links TRBV4-2 to TRBJ1-1, with unresolved D. The CDR3 runs 14 residues. CDR1 is LGHNA, CDR2 YNFKEQ, per germline. The germline V and J ends were trimmed by 5 bases and 2 bases, with 12 bases remaining between them. The CDR3 loop is CASSSDGKNTEAFF. In DNA, the CDR3 is TGTGCCAGCAGCTCGGACGGGAAAAACACTGAAGCTTTCTTT.